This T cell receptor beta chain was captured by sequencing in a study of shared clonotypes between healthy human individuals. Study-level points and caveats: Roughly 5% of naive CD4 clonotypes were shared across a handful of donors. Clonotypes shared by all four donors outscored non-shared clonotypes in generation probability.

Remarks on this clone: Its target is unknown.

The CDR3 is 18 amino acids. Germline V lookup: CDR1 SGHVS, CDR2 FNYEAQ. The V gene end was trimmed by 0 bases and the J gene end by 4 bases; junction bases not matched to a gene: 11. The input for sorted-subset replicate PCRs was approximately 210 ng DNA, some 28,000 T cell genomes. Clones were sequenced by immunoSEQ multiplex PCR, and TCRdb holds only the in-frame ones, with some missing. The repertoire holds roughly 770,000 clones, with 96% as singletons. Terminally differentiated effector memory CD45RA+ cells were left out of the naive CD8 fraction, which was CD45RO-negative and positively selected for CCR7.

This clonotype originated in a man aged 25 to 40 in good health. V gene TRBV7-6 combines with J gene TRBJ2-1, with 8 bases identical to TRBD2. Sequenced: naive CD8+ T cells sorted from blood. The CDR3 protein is CASSLAVIPGGPYNEQFF. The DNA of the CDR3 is TGTGCCAGCAGCTTAGCCGTTATCCCGGGAGGGCCTTACAATGAGCAGTTCTTC.